This T cell receptor beta chain was identified during a study of response to subunit inactivated influenza vaccine (dated by TCRdb to the late 2010s). Background for the entire study: Deep quantitative T cell receptor repertoire profiling was used in the study to track responses to a trivalent subunit inactivated influenza vaccine.

This clonotype was found a few times. Its antigen specificity is not known. Base qualities are not provided; no much larger clone lies one nucleotide away. The library was built by means of RT-PCR. The reads were generated on an Illumina HiSeq 2500. TCRdb reran the public reads through fastp at Q25 and MiXCR, keeping productive beta chains. CDR3 protein sequences are deduplicated, and each keeps its most common genes and DNA. This sample is represented by fewer than 800,000 distinct CDR3 sequences; approximately 14% of them were singletons. Of the sample, around 10% falls within the top ten clones. The CDR1 and CDR2 encoded by the germline V gene are ENHRY and SYGVKD. Its CDR3 holds 14 amino acids, cysteine through phenylalanine. The retained sequence is limited to the CDR3, 42 bases, with the frame set at the first base. The germline V end is reduced by 6 bases and the J end by 8 bases; junction bases left unmatched: 6.

What the research found in general, with its limitations: According to the authors, only a limited number of new T cells may be recruited by each seasonal influenza vaccination.

Sequences were derived from PBMCs from blood, sampled 11 to 12 days after vaccination. The receptor comes from a man between 50 and 59 years old who received an inactivated influenza vaccine. Donor details come from another sample of the same person, matched by shared clones. In this chain, TRBV10-3 is recombined with TRBJ2-1, with 11 central nucleotides matching TRBD2. This receptor carries the CDR3 CAISRLAGHDEQFF. Read as DNA, the sequence is TGTGCCATCAGCCGACTAGCGGGACACGATGAGCAGTTCTTC.